The 16 T cell receptor beta chains in this list originate from one sample, sequenced in a study of siplizumab effects on memory and regulatory T cells. Data came from immunoSEQ multiplex PCR; TCRdb stores just in-frame clones and leaves some out. In the table there are 55,000 to 65,000 clones, around 98% of which are singletons. Specimen: naive CD8+ T cells sorted from blood. Receptors were obtained from a human donor in good health.

The chain has TRBV11-3 and TRBJ2-7; D possibly corresponds to TRBD2 (6 bases). V was pared by 4 bases and J by 3 bases, with 13 bases between. The CDR3 is made up of 14 amino acids. The germline gives CDR1 SGHNT, CDR2 YENEEA. The CDR3 nucleotides read TGTGCCAGCAGCTGGGACTTGGAGAACTACGAGCAGTACTTC. Translating it yields CASSWDLENYEQYF.

This chain links TRBV18 with TRBJ2-3, with a weak D call TRBD1 (6 bases). V shed 1 base and J shed 2 bases, with 10 bases lying between them. CDR1 and CDR2 from the germline V gene are KGHSH and LQKENI. The CDR3 consists of 15 residues. CDR3: CASSPRRGVTDTQYF. The DNA for the CDR3 is TGTGCCAGCTCACCACGCAGGGGAGTCACAGATACGCAGTATTTT.

The chain uses TRBV19 and TRBJ1-2; D ambiguous. Germline V gives CDR1 LNHDA, CDR2 SQIVND (reference sequence). CDR3 size: 15 residues. V shed 7 bases and J shed 0 bases, with 15 bases lying between them. DNA of the CDR3: TGTGCCAGTACCTATAGCCGGGGAGCTAACTATGGCTACACCTTC. It yields the protein CASTYSRGANYGYTF.

In its sample, this clone was seen once. The chain combines TRBV6-5 with TRBJ2-1, with 11 bases lining up with TRBD1. With V trimmed by 4 bases and J by 7 bases, 6 bases remained unmatched. This CDR3 has 15 amino acids. Germline values: CDR1 MNHEY, CDR2 SVGAGI. CDR3 coding DNA: TGTGCCAGCAGTTGGACAGGGGGCGCTCGGAATGAGCAGTTCTTC. Translated, it gives CASSWTGGARNEQFF.

The chain combines TRBV5-4 with TRBJ2-3; 7 bases line up with TRBD1. The CDR3 is 16 amino acids. Per germline, CDR1 SGHNT and CDR2 YYREEE (reference sequence). Trimming took 3 bases from V and 4 from J; bases not matched to a gene: 11. The DNA for the CDR3 is TGTGCCAGCAGCTACCGCCTAGGACAGGTCGCAGATACGCAGTATTTT. This gives the protein CASSYRLGQVADTQYF. The full variable domain, completed using reference TRBV5-4 and TRBJ2-3, is ETGVTQSPTHLIKTRGQQVTLRCSSQSGHNTVSWYQQALGQGPQFIFQYYREEENGRGNFPPRFSGLQFPNYSSELNVNALELDDSALYLCASSYRLGQVADTQYFGPGTRLTVL.

This chain uses TRBV7-8 with TRBJ2-2; TRBD1 agrees at 9 bases. J was trimmed by 5 bases and V by 5 bases; bases with no gene match: 12. The CDR3 sequence is 17 residues long. In germline, CDR1 is SGHVS, CDR2 FQNEAQ. The CDR3 DNA reads TGTGCCAGCAGCGGGGGGCCGGGACAGGGCGGAACCGGGGAGCTGTTTTTT. This encodes CASSGGPGQGGTGELFF.

J is TRBJ2-3 and V is TRBV19; no firm D call. The CDR3 is 14 residues long. V was trimmed by 10 bases and J by 0 bases, leaving 14 bases between them. The germline V gene encodes CDR1 LNHDA and CDR2 SQIVND (reference sequence). CDR3 protein: CATHGPISTDTQYF. As DNA, the CDR3 is TGTGCCACCCACGGCCCAATCAGCACAGATACGCAGTATTTT.

The rearrangement uses TRBV2 and TRBJ2-7; a possible D gene is TRBD1 (6 bases). V was trimmed by 3 bases and J by 4 bases, leaving 13 bases between them. Germline loops: CDR1 SNHLY, CDR2 FYNNEI. The CDR3 consists of 14 residues. This chain's CDR3 is CASSDTGLQYEQYF. DNA of the CDR3: TGTGCCAGCAGTGATACAGGGCTACAATACGAGCAGTACTTC.

The J gene is TRBJ2-3, the V gene TRBV11-2, with a tentative D call TRBD1 (7 bases). CDR1 is SGHAT, CDR2 FQNNGV, per germline. V was cut by 6 bases and J by 5 bases, with 15 bases left in between. This CDR3 spans 14 amino acids. The CDR3 loop reads CASSPGTAGDTQYF. The CDR3, as DNA: TGTGCCAGCAGTCCCGGGACAGCGGGAGATACGCAGTATTTT.

The chain recombines TRBV27 with TRBJ1-2; TRBD1 agrees at 10 bases. This CDR3 region has 15 residues. Germline-derived CDR1 and CDR2 are MNHEY and SMNVEV (reference sequence). The trim removed 4 bases at V and 4 bases at J, leaving 6 bases unmatched. The CDR3 is CASSSVDRGPYGYTF. Written as DNA, the CDR3 is TGTGCCAGCAGTTCGGTTGACAGGGGGCCCTATGGCTACACCTTC.

This chain uses TRBV19 with TRBJ1-1; D is possibly TRBD1 (5 bases). The CDR3 has 17 amino acids. In germline, CDR1 is LNHDA, CDR2 SQIVND (reference sequence). V lost 4 bases and J lost 3, with 21 bases in between. Written as DNA, the CDR3 is TGTGCCAGTAGTAAAGGCCCCAGGGATTGGCCCTACACTGAAGCTTTCTTT. This translates into CASSKGPRDWPYTEAFF.

This chain uses TRBV7-9 with TRBJ2-7, with 12 nucleotides matching TRBD2. The CDR3 loop spans 17 amino acids. Germline trimming cut 1 base from V and 2 bases from J; bases unmatched to any gene: 6. Looked up from germline, CDR1 is SEHNR and CDR2 is FQNEAQ (reference sequence). CDR3 bases: TGTGCCAGCAGCTTAGATCCCTGGACTAGCGGGACCTACGAGCAGTACTTC. Translating gives CASSLDPWTSGTYEQYF.

The V and J genes are TRBV10-2 and TRBJ1-5, with 9 bases identical to TRBD1. Germline V gene sequence: CDR1 WSHSY, CDR2 SAAADI. CDR3 size: 17 residues. Unmatched junction bases numbered 4, after V lost 1 base and J lost 0 bases. The DNA for the CDR3 is TGCGCCAGCAGTGAGTGGGGGACAGGGTATAGCAATCAGCCCCAGCATTTT. Translation gives CASSEWGTGYSNQPQHF.

The chain is built from TRBV12-5 and TRBJ2-1; 8 nucleotides align to TRBD2. Germline trimming cut 6 bases from V and 0 bases from J; bases unmatched to any gene: 1. This CDR3 contains 14 residues. Per germline, CDR1 LGHNT and CDR2 FRNRAP. The CDR3 is CASGSGSSYNEQFF. The CDR3 DNA is TGTGCTAGTGGCAGCGGGAGCTCCTACAATGAGCAGTTCTTC.

This clone was seen a single time. This chain uses TRBV7-9 with TRBJ2-2; D gene unclear. V lost 5 bases to trimming and J lost 8 bases, with 9 bases between them. Germline V gene data show CDR1 as SEHNR and CDR2 as FQNEAQ (reference sequence). The CDR3 sequence is 12 residues long. The CDR3 loop is CASSPSRGELFF. The CDR3 DNA is TGTGCCAGCAGCCCAAGCCGGGGGGAGCTGTTTTTT. Full variable domain (missing parts from reference TRBV7-9 and TRBJ2-2): DTGVSQNPRHKITKRGQNVTFRCDPISEHNRLYWYRQTLGQGPEFLTYFQNEAQLEKSRLLSDRFSAERPKGSFSTLEIQRTEQGDSAMYLCASSPSRGELFFGEGSRLTVL.

The chain has TRBV27 and TRBJ2-1, with D perhaps matching TRBD2 (6 bases). The V end was cut by 3 bases, the J end by 4 bases, with 7 bases between. Looked up from germline, CDR1 is MNHEY and CDR2 is SMNVEV (reference sequence). The CDR3 covers 13 residues. CDR3 sequence (DNA): TGTGCCAGCAGTTTGGAGGGGTACAATGAGCAGTTCTTC. Amino acid sequence: CASSLEGYNEQFF.